Shown below are 22 T cell receptor beta chains from a single sample sequenced in a study of blood T cell repertoires in COVID-19 (dated by TCRdb to 2018 to 2020). The library was generated by the immunoSEQ multiplex PCR assay. TCRdb holds this immuneACCESS table with in-frame rearrangements only. Some clones are missing; in checked studies, unresolved V genes explain under half, and the rest has no known cause. This sample lists about 170,000 clones; approximately 81% were detected once. The top ten constitute around 15% of the sample. The sequencing sample was made of peripheral blood. Receptors originate from a woman aged 70-85 years with COVID-19, enrolled during active disease.

The V and J genes are TRBV4-2 and TRBJ2-5; 15 bases are a match to TRBD2. Looked up from germline, CDR1 is LGHNA and CDR2 is YNFKEQ. This CDR3 is built from 19 residues. After removal of 0 bases from V and 5 bases from J, the junction contained 10 bases not matched to a gene. The CDR3 DNA reads TGTGCCAGCAGCCAAGATCCCGGACTAGCGGGAGGGCCCCGGGAGACCCAGTACTTC. Amino acids: CASSQDPGLAGGPRETQYF.

The J gene is TRBJ1-2, the V gene TRBV5-1; 8 bases are shared with TRBD1. Losses at the gene ends were 3 bases for V and 2 bases for J; bases not matched to a gene: 12. CDR3 length: 17 residues. Germline V lookup: CDR1 SGHRS, CDR2 YFSETQ. CDR3 residues: CASSSIYPTGENYGYTF. The CDR3 DNA reads as TGCGCCAGCAGCTCTATTTACCCGACAGGGGAGAACTATGGCTACACCTTC. Together with reference TRBV5-1 and TRBJ1-2, the CDR3 gives the full variable domain: KAGVTQTPRYLIKTRGQQVTLSCSPISGHRSVSWYQQTPGQGLQFLFEYFSETQRNKGNFPGRFSGRQFSNSRSEMNVSTLELGDSALYLCASSSIYPTGENYGYTFGSGTRLTVV.

The chain combines TRBV6-5 with TRBJ2-2; 8 bases line up with TRBD2. V was clipped by 6 bases and J by 4 bases; unmatched bases: 7. CDR3 length: 15 amino acids. Germline V gives CDR1 MNHEY, CDR2 SVGAGI. CDR3 loop: CASRPAGVGTGELFF. In DNA form, the CDR3 reads TGTGCCAGCAGACCAGCGGGAGTCGGCACCGGGGAGCTGTTTTTT.

The chain carries TRBV7-9 and TRBJ2-1, with TRBD1 identical over 10 bases. The CDR3 has 19 amino acids. Germline V gene sequence: CDR1 SEHNR, CDR2 FQNEAQ (reference sequence). The V gene end was trimmed by 5 bases and the J gene end by 0 bases; junction bases not matched to a gene: 13. The CDR3 region has the DNA TGTGCCAGCAGCCTACGGACAGGGGGGAGGAGGAGCTCCTACAATGAGCAGTTCTTC. Translating gives CASSLRTGGRRSSYNEQFF. Complete variable domain (other parts from reference TRBV7-9 and TRBJ2-1): DTGVSQNPRHKITKRGQNVTFRCDPISEHNRLYWYRQTLGQGPEFLTYFQNEAQLEKSRLLSDRFSAERPKGSFSTLEIQRTEQGDSAMYLCASSLRTGGRRSSYNEQFFGPGTRLTVL.

This clone came up once. V is TRBV18 and J is TRBJ1-4; no clear D. V was shortened by 4 bases and J by 4 bases, with 13 bases between the two germline ends. This CDR3 has 15 amino acids. The germline gives CDR1 KGHSH, CDR2 LQKENI. For the CDR3, the DNA is TGTGCCAGCTCACTTAAGGAGACTATTAATGAAAAACTGTTTTTT. It encodes CASSLKETINEKLFF.

The V and J genes are TRBV7-2 and TRBJ2-1, with 8 bases matching TRBD1. V lost 5 bases and J lost 7; bases outside the gene matches: 7. The CDR3 contains 14 residues. CDR1 and CDR2 from the germline V gene are SGHTA and FQGNSA. The chain's CDR3 is CASSQGQGGNEQFF. As DNA, the CDR3 is TGTGCCAGCAGCCAAGGACAGGGAGGAAATGAGCAGTTCTTC.

The V and J genes are TRBV28 and TRBJ1-3; 8 nucleotides align to TRBD1. Germline V lookup: CDR1 MDHEN, CDR2 SYDVKM. The ends lost 4 bases at V and 0 bases at J; junction bases unmatched: 14. This CDR3 is built from 19 residues. As DNA, the CDR3 is TGTGCCAGCAGTTCCCCTTTCATGGACAGGGAAAACTCTGGAAACACCATATATTTT. This codes for CASSSPFMDRENSGNTIYF.

The chain links TRBV10-3 to TRBJ2-1; 9 bases fit TRBD1. There are 15 residues in the CDR3. V lost 10 bases and J lost 9; bases outside the gene matches: 16. Germline lookup yields CDR1 ENHRY and CDR2 SYGVKD. The CDR3, as DNA: TGTGCCACCGCACCCGGGACAGGGCATTTTAGTGAGCAGTTCTTC. Translation: CATAPGTGHFSEQFF.

This chain links TRBV29-1 with TRBJ2-2; TRBD2 might be the D (5 bases). Germline V gives CDR1 SQVTM, CDR2 ANQGSEA. The CDR3 runs 12 residues. Trimming left V 3 bases short and J 6 bases short, with 8 bases between. As DNA, the CDR3 is TGCAGCGTTGAGTCGGGGTCCGGGGAGCTGTTTTTT. It is translated as CSVESGSGELFF.

CDR3 bases: TGTGCCAGCAGTTCCACCTACGAGCAGTACGTC. Protein sequence: CASSSTYEQYV. The V call is TRBV28, the J call TRBJ2-7; D not certain. CDR1 and CDR2 from the germline V gene are MDHEN and SYDVKM. The V gene lost 4 bases and the J gene lost 2 bases, with 3 bases spanning the gap. The CDR3 length is 11 residues.

The chain uses TRBV11-2 and TRBJ2-2; 8 bases are shared with TRBD1. The V gene's germline CDR1 is SGHAT and CDR2 FQNNGV. The CDR3 runs 18 residues. Trimming took 4 bases from V and 3 from J; bases not matched to a gene: 13. The CDR3 sequence: CASSSYAQGARDTGELFF. In DNA form, the CDR3 reads TGTGCCAGCAGCTCCTACGCCCAGGGGGCGCGCGACACCGGGGAGCTGTTTTTT.

This rearrangement joins TRBV19 to TRBJ2-7, with 7 bases fitting TRBD2. In germline, CDR1 is LNHDA, CDR2 SQIVND (reference sequence). Unmatched junction bases numbered 2, after V lost 6 bases and J lost 3 bases. This CDR3 spans 12 amino acids. The CDR3, as DNA: TGTGCCAGTAGAGGCGGGGGCTACGAGCAGTACTTC. It translates to CASRGGGYEQYF.

This chain joins TRBV18 and TRBJ2-7; 8 bases align to TRBD1. Germline CDR1 reads KGHSH; CDR2 reads LQKENI. Trimming cost V 5 bases and J 3 bases; bases outside gene matches: 9. CDR3 size: 15 residues. This CDR3 reads CASSLQSGGFYEQYV. The CDR3 region has the DNA TGTGCCAGCTCATTGCAATCAGGGGGCTTCTACGAGCAGTACGTC.

This clone was seen only a few times. This sequence joins TRBV7-9 and TRBJ2-2; D is perhaps TRBD2 (5 bases). The germline V gene encodes CDR1 SEHNR and CDR2 FQNEAQ (reference sequence). This CDR3 region has 14 residues. Trimming took off 0 bases at V and 7 bases at J, with 9 bases between the two ends. The CDR3: CASSLAGRHGELFF. The DNA for the CDR3 is TGTGCCAGCAGCTTAGCAGGGAGACACGGGGAGCTGTTTTTT.

The V gene is TRBV7-8, the J gene TRBJ1-1; D may be TRBD1 (5 bases). Trimming took 5 bases from V and 5 from J, leaving 18 bases between them. The CDR3 extends over 15 amino acids. Per the germline V gene, CDR1 is SGHVS and CDR2 is FQNEAQ. In DNA form, the CDR3 reads TGTGCCAGCAGCCTCCTTGGATGGGGGGGTACTGAAGCTTTCTTT. It yields the protein CASSLLGWGGTEAFF.

V is TRBV6-5 and J is TRBJ2-1; perhaps TRBD1 as D (6 bases). Deletions cut 6 bases from V and 8 bases from J, with 11 bases between. Per germline, CDR1 MNHEY and CDR2 SVGAGI. The CDR3 sequence is 12 residues long. The CDR3 coding sequence is TGTGCCAGCAGGAAGGGGGTCTATGAGCAGTTCTTC. It translates to CASRKGVYEQFF.

The chain is built from TRBV24-1 and TRBJ1-2, with D unresolved. Germline CDR1 and CDR2: KGHDR and SFDVKD. The CDR3 has 14 amino acids. V shed 4 bases and J shed 5 bases, with 13 bases lying between them. The CDR3 is CATSDSTSWYGYTF. The CDR3 DNA follows: TGTGCCACCAGTGACAGTACAAGTTGGTATGGCTACACCTTC.

This clone has only a few counts. The chain employs TRBV10-2 and TRBJ1-6, with 7 nucleotides matching TRBD1. The germline gives CDR1 WSHSY, CDR2 SAAADI. The ends lost 5 bases at V and 10 bases at J; junction bases unmatched: 2. The CDR3 length is 12 residues. The DNA for the CDR3 is TGCGCCAGCAGTACAGGGGTCTCACCCCTCCACTTT. This gives the protein CASSTGVSPLHF.

The rearrangement uses TRBV7-2 and TRBJ2-2, with TRBD1 as a possible D gene (6 bases). Trimming took 2 bases from V and 5 from J, leaving 12 bases between them. CDR3 length: 15 amino acids. Germline CDR1 reads SGHTA; CDR2 reads FQGNSA. The DNA for the CDR3 is TGTGCCAGCAGCTTAACCGCCGGGACAACCGGGGAGCTGTTTTTT. Translated: CASSLTAGTTGELFF.

The chain has TRBV3-1 (or the pseudogene TRBV3-2) and TRBJ1-1; 8 nucleotides line up with TRBD1. J gave up 4 bases and V 1 base, and 8 bases lay outside the gene matches. This CDR3 comprises 16 residues. Per germline, CDR1 LGHDT and CDR2 YNNKEL (reference sequence). The CDR3, as DNA: TGTGCCAGCAGCCAAGCTCAGGGGGCGCGCAGCACTGAAGCTTTCTTT. Protein: CASSQAQGARSTEAFF.

The CDR3 nucleotides read TGTGCCAGCAGCCAAGACGAGGGCACAGATACGCAGTATTTT. It translates to CASSQDEGTDTQYF. The gene calls are TRBV3-1 (or the pseudogene TRBV3-2) and TRBJ2-3; D not resolved. Germline V gene lookup returns CDR1 LGHDT and CDR2 YNNKEL (reference sequence). This CDR3 comprises 14 residues. The V gene lost 0 bases and the J gene lost 1 base, with 5 bases spanning the gap.

The chain links TRBV6-1 to TRBJ1-2; D is unresolved. From germline, CDR1 is MNHNS and CDR2 SASEGT. Trimming stripped 1 base from V and 5 bases from J, with 14 bases between. The CDR3 consists of 15 residues. The CDR3 here is CASSEEPGFGYGYTF. For the CDR3, the DNA is TGTGCCAGCAGTGAAGAACCGGGATTCGGGTATGGCTACACCTTC.